This is a list of T cell receptor beta chains from one sample in a study of blood T cell repertoires in COVID-19. This table comes from immunoSEQ multiplex PCR, and its TCRdb copy is limited to in-frame clones, with some not included. The sample has roughly 18,000 clones, approximately 91% seen once; the top ten hold 15% to 20%. Sequencing used peripheral blood. These receptors came from a human donor in a cohort sampled during active COVID-19. Each CDR3 is given with its conserved first and last residue. The listing skips clone size in some rows; elsewhere it reads once, few, many or a size class.

TRBV19,once,CASSVGTVNTEAFF
TRBV4-1,-,CASSSRQLNTGELFF
TRBV7-2,-,CASSPGAGRSADTQYF
TRBV7-9,once,CASSLVPTGSNEKLFF
TRBV5-4,-,CASRSGGGFTDTQYF
TRBV28,-,CASSFSGTGDEKLFF
TRBV9,-,CASSAGDRFGVYNQPQHF
TRBV12-1,-,CASISGRGASNQPQHF
TRBV6-1,-,CASSEVPGLAIYNEQFF
TRBV3-1/TRBV3-2,-,CASSQDSSSYNEQFF
TRBV6-5,-,CASRVTGSYEQYF
TRBV9,-,CASSVEGIVYNEQFF
TRBV5-4,-,CASSSGQQSSAGELFF
TRBV2,-,CASKFTDRAHQPQHF
TRBV4-2,-,CASSQETVNYGYTF
TRBV18,-,CASSPGTYNEQFF
TRBV29-1,-,CSVDLEQETQYF
TRBV5-4,-,CASSLLREETQYF
TRBV3-1/TRBV3-2,-,CASSQTIGGAGETQYF
TRBV9,-,CASSVGTGRETQYF
TRBV15,-,CATQRTAQETQYF
TRBV28,-,CASRLAANTGELFF
TRBV19,once,CASATTHNRGETQYF
TRBV19,-,CASSAHRGMSTEAFF
TRBV6-2/TRBV6-3,-,CASSRTGGTETQYF
TRBV19,-,CASSIIRPGANVLTF
TRBV6-5,few,CASSIGQVSGNTIYF
TRBV12-2,-,CASRFRMADQGGNTEAFF
TRBV13,-,CASSRYGRASGRAHYNEQFF
TRBV7-9,-,CASSLDGTVSSYNSPLHF
TRBV11-2,-,CASSSTQGAPLHF
TRBV19,once,CASSLRDGLYEQYF
TRBV18,once,CASSPPNRNTGELFF
TRBV19,-,CASNPRDRGHSGANVLTF
TRBV6-2/TRBV6-3,-,CASTPQREYNEQFF
TRBV7-8,-,CASSQGQGTGELFF
TRBV13,-,CASSTPLQGDREQYF
TRBV5-1,-,CASSLANTGVRSYEQYF
TRBV5-4,-,CASSTDLGTSGFLGEETQYF
TRBV30,once,CACVRTSGEKLDTQYF